One and the same sample provided the 15 T cell receptor beta chains below, sequenced in a study of CD8+CD57+ T cells in acquired aplastic anemia. Genomic DNA provided the template from which TCR beta VDJ and CDR3 profiles were obtained. MiXCR, applied by TCRdb to the reads, yields one record per CDR3 protein. The sample lists about 170,000 distinct CDR3 sequences, just under 45% seen once, with 0.9% to 1.2% in the top ten. The sample comprised sorted CD4+, CD8+, or CD8+CD57+ T cells (not recorded which) from PBMCs. The source of these receptors is a human donor in good health.

Notes on this clonotype: Just one base apart from a much larger clone, this may be a read error. The CDR3 does not close with the conserved phenylalanine or tryptophan, likely indicating a read error. V is TRBV7-3 and J is TRBJ1-2, with 10 nucleotides matching TRBD1. CDR3 size: 14 residues. The ends lost 5 bases at V and 3 bases at J; junction bases unmatched: 3. CDR1 SGHTA and CDR2 FQGTGA come from the germline V gene. DNA for the CDR3: TGTGCCAGCAGCACCGGACAGGGGGACTATGGCTACACCTGC. Its protein product is CASSTGQGDYGYTC.

This clonotype has a count of ten or more. The CDR3: CSAESRGTGNQPQHF. CDR3 DNA: TGCAGTGCAGAATCTCGCGGGACAGGGAATCAGCCCCAGCATTTT. V and J are TRBV20-1 and TRBJ1-5; 9 bases match TRBD1. CDR3 length: 15 amino acids. J was trimmed by 4 bases and V by 6 bases; bases with no gene match: 10. Germline V gene lookup returns CDR1 DFQATT and CDR2 SNEGSKA (reference sequence).

This clonotype has a count of ten or more. At one end, the junction sequence differs from germline, possibly due to a read error. The genes are TRBV20-1 and TRBJ1-1, with D perhaps TRBD1 (6 bases). Germline CDR1 is DFQATT and CDR2 is SNEGSKA (reference sequence). This CDR3 region has 13 residues. CDR3 DNA sequence: TGCAGTGCAAGAGGGGGATTTAACACTGAAGCTTTCTTT. As protein: CSARGGFNTEAFF.

The chain combines TRBV7-8 with TRBJ1-6, with D perhaps TRBD1 (6 bases). CDR1 is SGHVS and CDR2 is FQNEAQ in the germline V gene. The CDR3 extends over 15 amino acids. V dropped 5 bases and J dropped 10 bases, with 18 bases sitting between them. Here the CDR3 reads CASSATRDQGSPLHF. The CDR3 DNA reads TGTGCCAGCAGCGCTACCCGGGACCAGGGGTCACCCCTCCACTTT.

This clonotype was counted only a few times. The chain has TRBV5-1 and TRBJ2-7; D is unresolved. V gave up 0 bases and J gave up 7 bases, with 11 bases separating them. Germline V gene lookup returns CDR1 SGHRS and CDR2 YFSETQ. The CDR3 has 13 residues. In DNA form, the CDR3 reads TGCGCCAGCAGCTTGGCGGCAGGACGGGAGCAGTACTTC. This translates into CASSLAAGREQYF.

This clonotype was observed a few times. At one of its ends the junction is not consistent with the germline gene, which may arise from a read error. The chain uses TRBV7-2 and TRBJ2-7; D perhaps matches TRBD1 (5 bases). Germline CDR1 reads SGHTA; CDR2 reads FQGNSA. There are 14 residues in the CDR3. CDR3 DNA: TGTGCCAGCAGCAGAGGACACGGCTCCTACGAGCAGTGCTTC. This sequence encodes CASSRGHGSYEQCF.

A note on this clonotype: Since a much larger clone is just one base distant, this may be a read error. The chain couples TRBV9 to TRBJ1-4, with D unclear. Deletions cut 4 bases from V and 8 bases from J, with 18 bases between. The CDR3 runs to 15 residues. Per the germline V gene, CDR1 is SGDLS and CDR2 is YYNGEE. DNA of the CDR3: TGTGCCAGCAGCCCAACCGGGCCGGTTATGGAAAAACTGTTTTTT. Translated, it gives CASSPTGPVMEKLFF.

This clonotype was found many times. The chain carries TRBV20-1 and TRBJ1-2; the D is unclear. The germline CDR1 and CDR2 sequences are DFQATT and SNEGSKA (reference sequence). This CDR3 region has 15 residues. Between the trimmed V and J ends, which lost 3 bases and 1 base, there was a span of 15 bases. The CDR3 nucleotides are TGCAGTGCTAGCGCCGCCCCGATGATTAACTATGGCTACACCTTC. It codes for CSASAAPMINYGYTF.

This clonotype was detected many times. The chain carries TRBV10-3 and TRBJ1-5; weak D call: TRBD1 (5 bases). V lost 5 bases and J 3 bases, leaving 11 bases between the germline ends. The CDR3 length is 14 residues. Germline CDR1 and CDR2: ENHRY and SYGVKD. In DNA form, the CDR3 reads TGTGCCATCAGTCAACAGGAGTTCAATCAGCCCCAGCATTTT. Translated, it gives CAISQQEFNQPQHF.

This chain connects TRBV20-1 to TRBJ2-7; 8 bases are a match to TRBD1. V lost 1 base, J lost 4 bases, and 9 bases stayed unmatched. Germline V CDR1 and CDR2: DFQATT, SNEGSKA (reference sequence). The CDR3 totals 15 residues. The CDR3 region is CSARGRTGFSYEQYF. The CDR3, as DNA: TGCAGTGCTAGAGGGAGGACAGGGTTTTCGTACGAGCAGTACTTC.

This clonotype was recorded at least ten times. The rearrangement uses TRBV2 and TRBJ1-2, with 8 bases that match TRBD1. The CDR3 is 15 amino acids. The V gene's germline CDR1 is SNHLY and CDR2 FYNNEI. With V trimmed by 7 bases and J by 7 bases, 14 bases remained unmatched. This chain's CDR3 is CASILWQGASRGYTF. The CDR3 bases are TGTGCCAGCATCCTTTGGCAGGGGGCTTCGCGTGGCTACACCTTC.

As regards this clonotype: A much larger clone sits a single nucleotide away, making a read error possible. The chain has TRBV5-8 and TRBJ2-2; TRBD2 matches at 7 bases. The CDR3 extends over 13 amino acids. Germline lookup yields CDR1 SGHTS and CDR2 YDEGEE. After removal of 3 bases from V and 4 bases from J, the junction contained 0 bases not matched to a gene. The CDR3 DNA reads TGTGCCAGCAGCTGGGGGGGCACCGGGGAGCTGTTTTTT. This translates into CASSWGGTGELFF. Using reference TRBV5-8 and TRBJ2-2 for the parts outside the CDR3, the full variable domain is EAGVTQSPTHLIKTRGQQATLRCSPISGHTSVYWYQQALGLGLQFLLWYDEGEERNRGNFPPRFSGRQFPNYSSELNVNALELEDSALYLCASSWGGTGELFFGEGSRLTVL.

This clonotype was observed many times. The rearrangement uses TRBV6-2 or TRBV6-3 and TRBJ2-1; a possible D gene is TRBD2 (6 bases). Trimming stripped 4 bases from V and 8 bases from J, with 21 bases between. This CDR3 has 16 residues. Germline V lookup: CDR1 MNHEY, CDR2 SVGEGT. The CDR3 coding sequence is TGTGCCAGCAGTTCGCCGCACCCGACTAGTTTCTATGAGCAGTTCTTC. Protein: CASSSPHPTSFYEQFF.

V and J are TRBV3-1 and TRBJ2-2; D might be TRBD2 (6 bases). The CDR3 length is 16 residues. Trimming shortened V by 4 bases and J by 4 bases, and 16 bases separated the two germline ends. CDR1 and CDR2 (germline): LGHDT, YNNKEL (reference sequence). DNA for the CDR3: TGTGCCAGCAGCCCGGGACTTCTCATTCCCACCGGGGAGCTGTTTTTT. This translates into CASSPGLLIPTGELFF.

The sample holds a few counts of this clonotype. The genes are TRBV10-1 and TRBJ1-3, with a tentative D call TRBD1 (5 bases). The V end lost 10 bases, the J end lost 8 bases, and 6 bases lay between the germline ends. Germline V gene lookup returns CDR1 WNHNN and CDR2 SYGVQD (reference sequence). CDR3 length: 9 amino acids. CDR3 sequence (DNA): TGCGCCAAAGGGGACACCATATATTTT. Translated: CAKGDTIYF.